A single sample gave rise to the 20 T cell receptor beta chains below, sequenced in a study of T cell clonotyping in hematopoietic cell transplantation. Indicated time point: recipient sample about 28 days before transplant, after cytoreduction. The method was immunoSEQ multiplex PCR; TCRdb's version includes in-frame clones alone and lacks a portion of them. Of approximately 41,000 clones in the sample, 85% were seen once. The sequences come from peripheral blood mononuclear cells, collected before stem cell transplant. The receptors here all came from a man in his 60s with acute myeloid leukemia. Some clones in this sample may be carry-over from other donors' samples.

A single count supports this clone. The rearrangement uses TRBV28 and TRBJ1-5; TRBD1 aligns across 10 bases. The length of the CDR3 is 17 residues. V lost 2 bases and J lost 9; bases outside the gene matches: 13. Germline loops: CDR1 MDHEN, CDR2 SYDVKM. CDR3: CASSLPGTGVKVRPQHF. CDR3 DNA: TGTGCCAGCAGTTTACCCGGGACAGGGGTCAAGGTACGGCCCCAGCATTTT.

The chain is built from TRBV5-1 and TRBJ2-5; TRBD1 is a possible D gene (5 bases). CDR1 SGHRS and CDR2 YFSETQ come from the germline V gene. Trimming cost V 6 bases and J 5 bases, with 17 bases left between them. The CDR3 runs to 14 residues. This CDR3 reads CASTDPQGMETQYF. The CDR3 DNA is TGCGCCAGCACCGACCCCCAGGGTATGGAGACCCAGTACTTC.

This chain joins TRBV27 and TRBJ2-7; 10 bases are a match to TRBD1. Germline V lookup: CDR1 MNHEY, CDR2 SMNVEV (reference sequence). Germline trimming cut 5 bases from V and 3 bases from J; bases unmatched to any gene: 1. This CDR3 spans 13 amino acids. CDR3 sequence (DNA): TGTGCCAGCAGTCGGACAGGGGGCTACGAGCAGTACTTC. This codes for CASSRTGGYEQYF.

This clone was seen once. The chain couples TRBV10-2 to TRBJ2-7; D could derive from TRBD1 or TRBD2 (6 bases each). Germline CDR1 and CDR2: WSHSY and SAAADI. Between the trimmed V and J ends, which lost 7 bases and 2 bases, there was a span of 15 bases. The CDR3 is made up of 14 amino acids. Here the CDR3 DNA reads TGCGCCAGCAACGACGGGGGCCCAGCCTACGAGCAGTACTTC. As protein: CASNDGGPAYEQYF.

This chain uses TRBV28 with TRBJ1-1; TRBD1 might be the D (6 bases). Trimming removed 5 bases at V and 10 bases at J, with 11 bases between. The CDR3 covers 11 residues. CDR1 and CDR2 from the germline V gene are MDHEN and SYDVKM. CDR3 sequence (DNA): TGTGCCAGCAGTACAGGGTTCGGAGCTTTCTTT. Protein: CASSTGFGAFF. Full variable domain (remainder filled in from reference TRBV28 and TRBJ1-1): DVKVTQSSRYLVKRTGEKVFLECVQDMDHENMFWYRQDPGLGLRLIYFSYDVKMKEKGDIPEGYSVSREKKERFSLILESASTNQTSMYLCASSTGFGAFFGQGTRLTVV.

This sequence joins TRBV19 and TRBJ2-5; D perhaps matches TRBD2 (6 bases). V lost 5 bases and J lost 5, with 15 bases in between. From germline, CDR1 is LNHDA and CDR2 SQIVND (reference sequence). CDR3 size: 14 residues. The DNA for the CDR3 is TGTGCCAGTAGTCCCCCGGGGGTAAGGGAGACCCAGTACTTC. This sequence encodes CASSPPGVRETQYF.

The chain's CDR3 is CASSPNLGNSPLHF. Here the CDR3 DNA reads TGTGCCAGCAGTCCGAACCTTGGGAATTCACCCCTCCACTTT. The V and J genes are TRBV7-9 and TRBJ1-6; no firm D call. The V end lost 6 bases, the J end lost 7 bases, and 13 bases lay between the germline ends. CDR1 and CDR2 (germline): SEHNR, FQNEAQ (reference sequence). The CDR3 consists of 14 residues.

V is TRBV11-3 and J is TRBJ2-5; the D is unclear. The germline V gene has CDR1 SGHNT and CDR2 YENEEA. V was pared by 3 bases and J by 5 bases, with 16 bases between. CDR3 length: 15 residues. The CDR3 DNA is TGTGCCAGCAGCTTGTTTTTGAGTGCTATGGAGACCCAGTACTTC. Protein sequence: CASSLFLSAMETQYF.

The sample holds one count of this clone. The chain is built from TRBV7-2 and TRBJ2-5; 8 nucleotides match TRBD1. The CDR3 is made up of 15 amino acids. CDR1 is SGHTA, CDR2 FQGNSA, per germline. The junction had 7 bases not matched to a gene; V was cut back by 2 bases and J by 5 bases. The CDR3 loop reads CASSLLPGGWETQYF. Here the CDR3 DNA reads TGTGCCAGCAGCTTACTACCAGGGGGCTGGGAGACCCAGTACTTC.

The chain is built from TRBV7-2 and TRBJ2-3; 10 bases match TRBD1. This CDR3 is 15 amino acids long. V lost 4 bases, J lost 8 bases, and 9 bases stayed unmatched. Germline loops: CDR1 SGHTA, CDR2 FQGNSA. The CDR3 protein is CASSSDRGRVGTQYF. CDR3 sequence (DNA): TGTGCCAGCAGCTCCGACAGGGGGCGGGTTGGTACGCAGTATTTT.

The rearrangement links TRBV2 to TRBJ2-1, with a tentative D call TRBD2 (6 bases). V lost 2 bases and J lost 0, with 11 bases in between. This CDR3 contains 16 residues. Germline assignment: CDR1 SNHLY and CDR2 FYNNEI. CDR3 coding DNA: TGTGCCAGCAGTGAAAGGGGCGGGGTCTCCTACAATGAGCAGTTCTTC. Translating it yields CASSERGGVSYNEQFF.

A single count supports this clone. The CDR3: CASSDLRASGGKDTQYF. Written as DNA, the CDR3 is TGTGCCAGTAGTGATTTGCGGGCTAGCGGGGGGAAGGATACGCAGTATTTT. The chain recombines TRBV19 with TRBJ2-3; 11 bases match TRBD2. CDR3 length equals 17 residues. Germline values: CDR1 LNHDA, CDR2 SQIVND (reference sequence). The junction had 13 bases not matched to a gene; V was cut back by 5 bases and J by 6 bases.

V and J are TRBV5-1 and TRBJ2-7, with D hard to call. The V and J ends lost 0 bases and 5 bases respectively, with 15 bases between them. The CDR3 consists of 15 residues. The germline CDR1 and CDR2 sequences are SGHRS and YFSETQ. The CDR3 DNA follows: TGCGCCAGCAGCTTGGAGGGAAGGCGGTTGGACGAGCAGTACTTC. The encoded protein is CASSLEGRRLDEQYF.

This clone was counted once. The chain carries TRBV4-1 and TRBJ2-2; 7 nucleotides match TRBD2. CDR1 is MGHRA and CDR2 is YSYEKL in the germline V gene. V shed 5 bases, J shed 6 bases, and the junction held 6 bases outside the gene matches. The CDR3 extends over 14 amino acids. CDR3 DNA sequence: TGCGCCAGCAGCTACCAACTAGCGTCCGGGGAGCTGTTTTTT. This codes for CASSYQLASGELFF.

This chain links TRBV7-3 with TRBJ2-7; 9 positions match TRBD1. This CDR3 is built from 14 residues. Per the germline V gene, CDR1 is SGHTA and CDR2 is FQGTGA. J was trimmed by 6 bases and V by 5 bases; bases with no gene match: 8. The CDR3 DNA reads TGTGCCAGCAGCCCCCGGACAGGGGCCGGCGAGCAGTACTTC. Protein: CASSPRTGAGEQYF.

The chain recombines TRBV4-1 with TRBJ1-4; 8 bases match TRBD1. The length of the CDR3 is 14 residues. Germline-derived CDR1 and CDR2 are MGHRA and YSYEKL. V trimming: 5 bases; J trimming: 8 bases; junction bases outside the gene matches: 7. The CDR3 region is CASSSPRGQEKLFF. CDR3 nucleotide sequence: TGCGCCAGCAGCAGCCCCAGGGGGCAAGAAAAACTGTTTTTT.

The rearrangement uses TRBV7-6 and TRBJ2-5, with a tentative D call TRBD1 (6 bases). V lost 0 bases, J lost 0 bases, and 11 bases lay in between. The CDR3 loop spans 16 amino acids. Germline V CDR1 and CDR2: SGHVS, FNYEAQ. CDR3 sequence: CASSLAGTKNQETQYF. Written as DNA, the CDR3 is TGTGCCAGCAGCTTAGCTGGGACAAAGAACCAAGAGACCCAGTACTTC. Full variable domain (remainder filled in from reference TRBV7-6 and TRBJ2-5): GAGVSQSPRYKVTKRGQDVALRCDPISGHVSLYWYRQALGQGPEFLTYFNYEAQQDKSGLPNDRFSAERPEGSISTLTIQRTEQRDSAMYRCASSLAGTKNQETQYFGPGTRLLVL.

For this clone: Within the sample, other DNA sequences also encode this same CDR3. The chain is built from TRBV4-3 and TRBJ2-7; D perhaps matches TRBD1 (6 bases). The germline gives CDR1 LGHNA, CDR2 YSLEER. The CDR3 runs to 14 residues. V lost 3 bases to trimming and J lost 1 base, with 10 bases between them. For the CDR3, the DNA is TGCGCCAGCAGCCAGGACAGCTTATCCTACGAGCAGTACTTC. This codes for CASSQDSLSYEQYF.

The chain is built from TRBV7-9 and TRBJ2-3; TRBD2 might be the D (6 bases). Trimming shortened V by 0 bases and J by 6 bases, and 16 bases separated the two germline ends. Germline-derived CDR1 and CDR2 are SEHNR and FQNEAQ (reference sequence). The CDR3 sequence is 16 residues long. Here the CDR3 reads CASSLAGKGSGDTQYF. The CDR3, as DNA: TGTGCCAGCAGCTTAGCAGGGAAGGGGAGCGGGGATACGCAGTATTTT.

This clone has a handful of counts. The V gene is TRBV19, the J gene TRBJ1-2; D possibly corresponds to TRBD1 (5 bases). The CDR3 runs 18 residues. V was clipped by 2 bases and J by 0 bases, with 19 bases between them. Germline lookup yields CDR1 LNHDA and CDR2 SQIVND (reference sequence). The CDR3 loop is CASSIPPRGPGANYGYTF. The CDR3 region has the DNA TGTGCCAGTAGTATACCTCCCCGGGGCCCTGGGGCTAACTATGGCTACACCTTC.